This TCR beta chain appears in the sequencing data of a study of T-cell reconstitution after alpha-beta-depleted transplantation in children. The authors prepared the TCRbeta library with unique molecular identifiers. TCRdb re-called the PCR reads through MiXCR, storing one row per CDR3 protein. The data contain 190,000 or so distinct CDR3 sequences, about 15% of them singletons. CDR1 is SGHTA and CDR2 is FQGNSA in the germline V gene. The CDR3 has 13 residues. Deletions cut 7 bases from V and 8 bases from J, with 15 bases between. This clonotype was recorded at least ten times. The chain combines TRBV7-2 with TRBJ2-1; D tentatively reads TRBD1 or TRBD2 (5 bases each). Here the sequenced sample was PBMCs from the stem cell graft donor, taken from the stem cell graft. This sequence was found in a human donor who donated a stem cell graft to a child with acute lymphoblastic leukemia. The CDR3 protein is CASKNYLGDEQFF. The CDR3 nucleotides read TGTGCCAGCAAGAATTATTTGGGGGATGAGCAGTTCTTC.